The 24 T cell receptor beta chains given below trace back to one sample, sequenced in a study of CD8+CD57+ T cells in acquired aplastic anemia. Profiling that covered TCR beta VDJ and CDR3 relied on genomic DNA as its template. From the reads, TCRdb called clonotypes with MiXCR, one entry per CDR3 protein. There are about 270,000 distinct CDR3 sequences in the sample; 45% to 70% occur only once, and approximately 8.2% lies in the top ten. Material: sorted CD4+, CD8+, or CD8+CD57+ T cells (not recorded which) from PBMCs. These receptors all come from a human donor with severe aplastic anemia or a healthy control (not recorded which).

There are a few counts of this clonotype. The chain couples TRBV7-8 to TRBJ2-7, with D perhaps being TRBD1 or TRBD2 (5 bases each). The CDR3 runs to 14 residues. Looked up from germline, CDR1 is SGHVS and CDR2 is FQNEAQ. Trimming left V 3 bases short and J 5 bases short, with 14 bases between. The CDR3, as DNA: TGTGCCAGCAGCTTGACAGTAGCGCCTAACGAGCAGTACTTC. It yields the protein CASSLTVAPNEQYF.

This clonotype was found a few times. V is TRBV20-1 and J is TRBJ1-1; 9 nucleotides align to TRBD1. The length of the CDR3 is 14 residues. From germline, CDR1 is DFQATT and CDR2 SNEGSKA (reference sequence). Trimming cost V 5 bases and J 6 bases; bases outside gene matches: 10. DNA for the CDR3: TGCAGTGCTGGATTACAGGGGGCGGTTGCTGAAGCTTTCTTT. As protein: CSAGLQGAVAEAFF.

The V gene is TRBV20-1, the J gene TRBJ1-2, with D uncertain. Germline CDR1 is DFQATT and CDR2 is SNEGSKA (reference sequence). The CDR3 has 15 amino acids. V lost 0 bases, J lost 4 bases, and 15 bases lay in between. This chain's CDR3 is CSARDPNNDFYGYTF. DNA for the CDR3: TGCAGTGCTAGAGATCCAAACAATGACTTCTATGGCTACACCTTC.

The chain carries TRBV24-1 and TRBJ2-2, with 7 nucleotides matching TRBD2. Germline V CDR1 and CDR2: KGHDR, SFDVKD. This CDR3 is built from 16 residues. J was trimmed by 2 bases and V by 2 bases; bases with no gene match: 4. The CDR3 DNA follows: TGTGCCACCAGTGATTGGGGACTACAAAACACCGGGGAGCTGTTTTTT. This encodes CATSDWGLQNTGELFF.

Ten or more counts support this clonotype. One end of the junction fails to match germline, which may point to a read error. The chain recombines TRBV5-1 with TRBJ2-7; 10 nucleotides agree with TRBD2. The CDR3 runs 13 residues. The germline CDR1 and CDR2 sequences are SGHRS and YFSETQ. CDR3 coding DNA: TGCGCCAGCAGCCCCTTCGCTAGCGGGGGCCATCTCTTC. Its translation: CASSPFASGGHLF.

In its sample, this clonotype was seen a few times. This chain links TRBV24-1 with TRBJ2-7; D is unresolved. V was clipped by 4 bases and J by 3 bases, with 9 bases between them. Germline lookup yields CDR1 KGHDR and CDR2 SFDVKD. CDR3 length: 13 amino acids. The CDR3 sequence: CATSDTDGYEQYF. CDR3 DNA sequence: TGTGCCACCAGTGACACGGACGGCTACGAGCAGTACTTC.

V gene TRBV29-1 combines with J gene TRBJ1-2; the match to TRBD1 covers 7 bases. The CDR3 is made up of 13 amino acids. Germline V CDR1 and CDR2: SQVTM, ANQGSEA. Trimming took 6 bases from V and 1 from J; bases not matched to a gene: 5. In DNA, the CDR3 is TGCAGCGTGGGGGGACAGCATAACTATGGCTACACCTTC. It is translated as CSVGGQHNYGYTF.

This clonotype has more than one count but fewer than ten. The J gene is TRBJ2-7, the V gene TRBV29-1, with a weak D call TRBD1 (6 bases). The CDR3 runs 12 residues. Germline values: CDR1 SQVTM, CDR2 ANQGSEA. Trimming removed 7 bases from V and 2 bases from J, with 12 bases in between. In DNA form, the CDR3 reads TGCAGCGCCCTGACAGGACCCTACGAGCAGTACTTC. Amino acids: CSALTGPYEQYF.

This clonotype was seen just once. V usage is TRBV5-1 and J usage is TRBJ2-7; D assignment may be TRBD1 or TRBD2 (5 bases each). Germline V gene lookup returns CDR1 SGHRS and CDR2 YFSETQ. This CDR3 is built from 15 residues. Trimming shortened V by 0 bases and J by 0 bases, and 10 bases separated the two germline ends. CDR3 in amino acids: CASSLAGTRSYEQYF. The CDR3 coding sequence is TGCGCCAGCAGCTTGGCCGGGACCCGCTCCTACGAGCAGTACTTC.

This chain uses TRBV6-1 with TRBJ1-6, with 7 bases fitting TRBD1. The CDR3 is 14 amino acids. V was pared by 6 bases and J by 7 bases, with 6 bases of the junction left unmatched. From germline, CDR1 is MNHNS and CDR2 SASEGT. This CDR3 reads CASRSGQLNSPLHF. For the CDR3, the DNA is TGTGCCAGCAGGTCGGGACAGTTAAATTCACCCCTCCACTTT.

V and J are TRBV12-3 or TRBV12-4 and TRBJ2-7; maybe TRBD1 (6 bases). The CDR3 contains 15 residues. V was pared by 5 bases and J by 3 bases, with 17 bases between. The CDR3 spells CASSDLDSSIYEQYF. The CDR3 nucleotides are TGTGCCAGCAGTGACTTGGACAGTTCAATCTACGAGCAGTACTTC.

Here the CDR3 reads CASSVKGQGKDTQYF. CDR3 nucleotide sequence: TGTGCCAGCAGCGTAAAGGGACAGGGGAAAGATACGCAGTATTTT. The chain uses TRBV9 and TRBJ2-3; 10 bases align to TRBD1. The CDR3 has 15 amino acids. Per germline, CDR1 SGDLS and CDR2 YYNGEE. The ends lost 1 base at V and 5 bases at J; junction bases unmatched: 4. The complete variable domain, with remaining parts taken from reference TRBV9 and TRBJ2-3, reads DSGVTQTPKHLITATGQRVTLRCSPRSGDLSVYWYQQSLDQGLQFLIQYYNGEERAKGNILERFSAQQFPDLHSELNLSSLELGDSALYFCASSVKGQGKDTQYFGPGTRLTVL.

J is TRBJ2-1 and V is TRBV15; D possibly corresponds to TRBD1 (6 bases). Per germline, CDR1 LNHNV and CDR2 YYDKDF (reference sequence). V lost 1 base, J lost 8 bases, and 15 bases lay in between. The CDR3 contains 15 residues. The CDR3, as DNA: TGTGCCACCAGCAGAGCTTTCAGGGGCTGGGATGAGCAGTTCTTC. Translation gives CATSRAFRGWDEQFF.

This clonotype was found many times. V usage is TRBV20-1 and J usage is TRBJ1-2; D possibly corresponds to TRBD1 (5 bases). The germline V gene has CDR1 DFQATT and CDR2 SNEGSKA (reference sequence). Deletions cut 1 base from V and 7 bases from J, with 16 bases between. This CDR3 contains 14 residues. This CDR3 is CSARATRGVGGYTF. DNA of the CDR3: TGCAGTGCTAGAGCTACCCGGGGCGTCGGTGGCTACACCTTC.

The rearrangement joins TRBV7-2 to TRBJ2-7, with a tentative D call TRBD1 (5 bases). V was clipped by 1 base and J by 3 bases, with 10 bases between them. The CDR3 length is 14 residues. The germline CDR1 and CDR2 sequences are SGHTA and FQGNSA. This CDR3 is CASSLGGTVYEQYF. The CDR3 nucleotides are TGTGCCAGCAGCTTAGGGGGCACCGTCTACGAGCAGTACTTC. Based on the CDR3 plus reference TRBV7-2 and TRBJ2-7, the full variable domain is GAGVSQSPSNKVTEKGKDVELRCDPISGHTALYWYRQSLGQGLEFLIYFQGNSAPDKSGLPSDRFSAERTGGSVSTLTIQRTQQEDSAVYLCASSLGGTVYEQYFGPGTRLTVT.

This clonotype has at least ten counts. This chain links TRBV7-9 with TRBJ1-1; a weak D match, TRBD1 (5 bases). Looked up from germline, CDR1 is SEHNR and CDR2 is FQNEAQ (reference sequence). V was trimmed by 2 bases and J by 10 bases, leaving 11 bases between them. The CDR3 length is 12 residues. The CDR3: CASSLRGDSAFF. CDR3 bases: TGTGCCAGCAGCTTACGGGGGGACTCAGCTTTCTTT.

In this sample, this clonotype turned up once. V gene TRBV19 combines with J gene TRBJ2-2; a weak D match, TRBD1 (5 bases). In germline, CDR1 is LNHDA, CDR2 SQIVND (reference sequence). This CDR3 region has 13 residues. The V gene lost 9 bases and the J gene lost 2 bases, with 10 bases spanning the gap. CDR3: CASRQINTGELFF. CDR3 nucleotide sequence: TGTGCCAGCCGACAGATCAACACCGGGGAGCTGTTTTTT.

The CDR3 loop is CASSFLYEQYF. In DNA, the CDR3 is TGTGCCAGCAGTTTCCTCTACGAGCAGTACTTC. The V gene is TRBV6-6, the J gene TRBJ2-7; D is unresolved. CDR1 and CDR2 (germline): MNHNY, SVGAGI (reference sequence). V gave up 4 bases and J gave up 3 bases, with 4 bases separating them. This CDR3 contains 11 residues.

The CDR3 nucleotides are TGTGCCAGTAGTATGCAGGGTGCCAATGGCTACACCTTC. This gives the protein CASSMQGANGYTF. V is TRBV19 and J is TRBJ1-2; D possibly corresponds to TRBD1 (5 bases). Trimming removed 3 bases from V and 6 bases from J, with 11 bases in between. The germline V gene encodes CDR1 LNHDA and CDR2 SQIVND (reference sequence). The CDR3 has 13 amino acids.

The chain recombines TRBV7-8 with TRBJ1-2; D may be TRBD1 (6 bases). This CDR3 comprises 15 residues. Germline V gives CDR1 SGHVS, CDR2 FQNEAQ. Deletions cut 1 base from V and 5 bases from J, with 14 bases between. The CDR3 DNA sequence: TGTGCCAGCAGCTTAGTTGGGCAGGGGCTGTATGGCTACACCTTC. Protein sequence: CASSLVGQGLYGYTF.

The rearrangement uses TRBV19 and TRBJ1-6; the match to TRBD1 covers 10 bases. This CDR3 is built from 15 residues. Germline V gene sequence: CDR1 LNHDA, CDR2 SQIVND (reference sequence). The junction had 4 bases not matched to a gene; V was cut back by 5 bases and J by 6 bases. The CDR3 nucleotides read TGTGCCAGTAGTCCCGACAGGGGGCTTAATTCACCCCTCCACTTT. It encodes CASSPDRGLNSPLHF.

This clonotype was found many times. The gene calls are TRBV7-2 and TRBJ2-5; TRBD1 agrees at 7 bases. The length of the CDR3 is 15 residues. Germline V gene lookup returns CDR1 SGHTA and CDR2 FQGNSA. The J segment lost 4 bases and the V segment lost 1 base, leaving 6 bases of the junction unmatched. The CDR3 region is CASSLGSTGRETQYF. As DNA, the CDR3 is TGTGCCAGCAGCTTAGGCTCGACAGGGCGAGAGACCCAGTACTTC.

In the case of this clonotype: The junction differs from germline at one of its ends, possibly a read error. In DNA form, the CDR3 reads TGTGCCAGTAACCCCAGGGGGGGCATAGGCGTTTTT. Protein sequence: CASNPRGGIGVF. This chain connects TRBV19 to TRBJ1-5; 7 nucleotides agree with TRBD1. The CDR3 has 12 residues. Germline assignment: CDR1 LNHDA and CDR2 SQIVND (reference sequence).

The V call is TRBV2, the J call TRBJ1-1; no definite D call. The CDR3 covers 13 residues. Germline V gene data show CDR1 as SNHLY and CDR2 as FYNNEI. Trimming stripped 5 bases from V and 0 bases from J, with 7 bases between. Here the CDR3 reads CASSFEVNTEAFF. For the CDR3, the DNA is TGTGCCAGCAGTTTTGAGGTGAACACTGAAGCTTTCTTT.